This TCR beta chain was documented in a study of response to subunit inactivated influenza vaccine. Findings and limits, study-wide: Each seasonal influenza vaccination recruits few new T cells, the authors suggested.

Regarding this clonotype: As yet, its antigen is unknown.

TCRdb used MiXCR to reprocess the RT-PCR reads, holding one entry per CDR3 protein. The sample lists roughly 520,000 distinct CDR3 sequences, approximately 24% occurring once. This clonotype was sampled from a man aged 45-60 years who received an inactivated influenza vaccine. Sequences were derived from CD4+ T cells sorted from PBMCs, sampled approximately 5 days after vaccination.

The CDR3 is CASSRLGTGELFF. The CDR3 nucleotides are TGTGCCAGCAGCCGTCTGGGGACCGGGGAGCTGTTTTTT. J is TRBJ2-2 and V is TRBV6-1; D unresolved. The CDR3 length is 13 residues. The V and J ends lost 6 bases and 5 bases respectively, with 10 bases between them. Germline V lookup: CDR1 MNHNS, CDR2 SASEGT.